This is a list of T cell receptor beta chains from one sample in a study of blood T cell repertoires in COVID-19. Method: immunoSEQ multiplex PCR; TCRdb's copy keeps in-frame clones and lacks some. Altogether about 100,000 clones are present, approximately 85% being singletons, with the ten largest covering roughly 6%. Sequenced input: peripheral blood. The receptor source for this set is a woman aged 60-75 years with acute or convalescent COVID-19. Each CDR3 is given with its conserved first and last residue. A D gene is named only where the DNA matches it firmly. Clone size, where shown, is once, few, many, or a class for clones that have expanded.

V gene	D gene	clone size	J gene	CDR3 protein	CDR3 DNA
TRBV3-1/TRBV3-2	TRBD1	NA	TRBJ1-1	CASSQGQGANEAFF	TGTGCCAGCAGCCAAGGACAGGGGGCAAATGAAGCTTTCTTT
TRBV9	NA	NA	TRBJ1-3	CASSPQVRFGNTIYF	TGTGCCAGCAGCCCCCAGGTTAGGTTTGGAAACACCATATATTTT
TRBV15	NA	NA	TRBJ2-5	CATSRDLATETQYF	TGTGCCACCAGCAGAGATCTAGCAACGGAGACCCAGTACTTC
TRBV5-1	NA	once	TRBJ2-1	CASSLEAVSSYNEQFF	TGCGCCAGCAGCTTGGAAGCGGTGAGCTCCTACAATGAGCAGTTCTTC
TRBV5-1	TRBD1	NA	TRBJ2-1	CASSVTGYNEQFF	TGCGCCAGCAGCGTGACAGGGTACAATGAGCAGTTCTTC
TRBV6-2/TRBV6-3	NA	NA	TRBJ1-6	CASSTGISYNSPLHF	TGTGCCAGCAGTACAGGGATCTCCTATAATTCACCCCTCCACTTT
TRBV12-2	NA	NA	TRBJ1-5	CASRLVVGQPQHF	TGTGCAAGTCGCTTAGTGGTGGGCCAGCCCCAGCATTTT
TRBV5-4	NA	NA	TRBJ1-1	CASSWRGGTEAFF	TGTGCCAGCAGCTGGAGGGGCGGGACTGAAGCTTTCTTT
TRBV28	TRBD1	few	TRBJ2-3	CAISVTGGHTDTQYF	TGTGCCATTAGTGTGACAGGGGGACACACAGATACGCAGTATTTT
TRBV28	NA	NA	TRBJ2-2	CATAGSGELFF	TGTGCCACTGCGGGCTCCGGGGAGCTGTTTTTT
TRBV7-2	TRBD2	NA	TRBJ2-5	CASSKSGGLVGETQYF	TGTGCCAGCAGCAAGTCGGGAGGGCTAGTTGGAGAGACCCAGTACTTC
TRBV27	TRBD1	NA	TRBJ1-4	CASSRGQGARSVEKLFF	TGTGCCAGCAGTCGCGGACAGGGGGCGAGGAGCGTTGAAAAACTGTTTTTT
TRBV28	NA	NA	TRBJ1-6	CASIPQAAYNSPLHF	TGTGCCAGCATTCCACAGGCCGCCTATAATTCACCCCTCCACTTT
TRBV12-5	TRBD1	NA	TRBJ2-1	CASAPGQPLNEQFF	TGTGCTAGTGCCCCGGGACAGCCCCTCAATGAGCAGTTCTTC
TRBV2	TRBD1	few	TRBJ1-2	CATGTGKDGYTF	TGTGCCACCGGGACAGGCAAGGATGGCTACACCTTC
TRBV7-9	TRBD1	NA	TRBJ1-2	CASSLATGVGYTF	TGTGCCAGCAGCTTAGCGACAGGGGTTGGCTACACCTTC
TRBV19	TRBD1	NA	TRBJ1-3	CASNPDRAGNTIYF	TGTGCCAGTAATCCGGACAGGGCTGGAAACACCATATATTTT
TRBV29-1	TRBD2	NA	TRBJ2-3	CSVGLGTDTQYF	TGCAGCGTGGGACTAGGAACAGATACGCAGTATTTT
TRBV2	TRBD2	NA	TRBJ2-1	CASSSGLSNNEQFF	TGTGCCAGCAGTTCGGGACTATCTAACAATGAGCAGTTCTTC
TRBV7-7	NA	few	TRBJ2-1	CASSFSSYNEQFF	TGTGCTAGCAGCTTCAGCTCCTACAATGAGCAGTTCTTC
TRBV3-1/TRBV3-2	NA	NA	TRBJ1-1	CASSQGGGTEAFF	TGTGCCAGCAGCCAAGGGGGAGGAACTGAAGCTTTCTTT
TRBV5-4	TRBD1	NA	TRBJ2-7	CASSPNTDRVYEQYF	TGTGCCAGCAGCCCAAATACCGACAGGGTCTACGAGCAGTACTTC